The next 24 T cell receptor beta chains were all read from a single sample in a study of blood T cell repertoires in COVID-19. Sequencing used immunoSEQ multiplex PCR; TCRdb keeps in-frame clones, though not all of them. The table has under 400,000 clones, approximately 89% seen once. What was sequenced was peripheral blood. The origin of the receptors is a woman in her sixties or seventies with COVID-19, enrolled during active disease.

The chain couples TRBV9 to TRBJ2-7, with 9 bases identical to TRBD1. CDR1 is SGDLS, CDR2 YYNGEE, per germline. CDR3 size: 14 residues. With V trimmed by 0 bases and J by 7 bases, 5 bases remained unmatched. DNA of the CDR3: TGTGCCAGCAGCGTAGGGACAGGGGAGATGGAGCAGTACTTC. Translated: CASSVGTGEMEQYF.

The chain recombines TRBV2 with TRBJ1-2; no firm D call. This CDR3 has 11 residues. Germline CDR1 SNHLY, CDR2 FYNNEI. The V end lost 5 bases, the J end lost 3 bases, and 4 bases lay between the germline ends. The DNA of the CDR3 is TGTGCCAGCAGTCTTTACTATGGCTACACCTTC. This translates into CASSLYYGYTF.

The CDR3: CASSEVVRNQPQHF. CDR3 coding DNA: TGTGCCAGCAGTGAGGTCGTGAGGAATCAGCCCCAGCATTTT. The chain links TRBV6-1 to TRBJ1-5, with D unclear. Germline lookup yields CDR1 MNHNS and CDR2 SASEGT. CDR3 size: 14 residues. V lost 3 bases and J 4 bases, leaving 10 bases between the germline ends.

The chain combines TRBV4-1 with TRBJ1-1; no reliable D call. V shed 0 bases and J shed 0 bases, with 8 bases lying between them. Germline V gives CDR1 MGHRA, CDR2 YSYEKL. The CDR3 runs 15 residues. The CDR3 loop reads CASSQDPGVNTEAFF. DNA for the CDR3: TGCGCCAGCAGCCAAGATCCCGGGGTGAACACTGAAGCTTTCTTT.

The rearrangement uses TRBV5-1 and TRBJ1-2; maybe TRBD1 (5 bases). There are 13 residues in the CDR3. V shed 4 bases and J shed 7 bases, with 14 bases lying between them. Germline CDR1 and CDR2: SGHRS and YFSETQ. The CDR3: CASSPGGSGGYTF. The CDR3 nucleotides are TGCGCCAGCAGCCCTGGGGGGAGCGGTGGCTACACCTTC.

The gene calls are TRBV28 and TRBJ1-1, with D maybe TRBD1 (6 bases). Trimming took off 2 bases at V and 7 bases at J, with 11 bases between the two ends. The CDR3 is made up of 13 amino acids. The germline V gene encodes CDR1 MDHEN and CDR2 SYDVKM. In DNA, the CDR3 is TGTGCCAGCAGTTTAGTGGGGGCAATTGAAGCTTTCTTT. Protein sequence: CASSLVGAIEAFF.

V and J are TRBV9 and TRBJ1-2, with 8 nucleotides matching TRBD1. This CDR3 is built from 16 residues. V trimming: 3 bases; J trimming: 4 bases; junction bases outside the gene matches: 11. Germline V lookup: CDR1 SGDLS, CDR2 YYNGEE. CDR3 sequence reads: CASSETGVLSTYGYTF. As DNA, the CDR3 is TGTGCCAGCAGCGAGACAGGGGTTCTGAGTACCTATGGCTACACCTTC.

The genes are TRBV10-3 and TRBJ2-7; 11 nucleotides line up with TRBD2. The CDR3 totals 17 residues. CDR1 is ENHRY and CDR2 is SYGVKD in the germline V gene. The V segment lost 4 bases and the J segment 0 bases; nucleotides outside the gene matches: 8. This chain's CDR3 is CAISAILAGESSYEQYF. CDR3 sequence (DNA): TGTGCCATCAGTGCCATACTAGCGGGGGAGAGCTCCTACGAGCAGTACTTC.

V is TRBV7-2 and J is TRBJ1-5; D may be TRBD1 (5 bases). CDR3 length: 15 amino acids. Trimming removed 0 bases at V and 3 bases at J, with 9 bases between. CDR1 is SGHTA and CDR2 is FQGNSA in the germline V gene. CDR3 DNA sequence: TGTGCCAGCAGCTTAGCGGGGCAGAACAATCAGCCCCAGCATTTT. Residues: CASSLAGQNNQPQHF.

The chain recombines TRBV9 with TRBJ1-1; maybe TRBD1 (5 bases). V shed 3 bases and J shed 5 bases, with 11 bases lying between them. This CDR3 contains 13 residues. The germline gives CDR1 SGDLS, CDR2 YYNGEE. The CDR3 coding sequence is TGTGCCAGCAGCGAAGCGCGGGGGACTGAAGCTTTCTTT. Translation gives CASSEARGTEAFF.

This clone has a handful of counts. V usage is TRBV19 and J usage is TRBJ2-7; a weak D match, TRBD1 (5 bases). Germline V gives CDR1 LNHDA, CDR2 SQIVND (reference sequence). The CDR3 covers 15 residues. V dropped 2 bases and J dropped 3 bases, with 14 bases sitting between them. The CDR3 loop reads CASSISRHQGYEQYF. CDR3 bases: TGTGCCAGTAGTATAAGTAGACACCAGGGCTACGAGCAGTACTTC.

The V and J genes are TRBV28 and TRBJ1-1, with D possibly matching TRBD1 (6 bases). CDR1 and CDR2 (germline): MDHEN, SYDVKM. V shed 4 bases and J shed 5 bases, with 23 bases lying between them. The CDR3 sequence is 17 residues long. The CDR3 is CASSWTLGGGGGTEAFF. The CDR3 DNA sequence: TGTGCCAGCAGTTGGACTTTGGGGGGCGGGGGAGGTACTGAAGCTTTCTTT.

The CDR3: CSVHRTGNTEAFF. In DNA form, the CDR3 reads TGCAGCGTTCACCGGACAGGGAACACTGAAGCTTTCTTT. The chain couples TRBV29-1 to TRBJ1-1; 7 nucleotides match TRBD1. This CDR3 has 13 residues. V gave up 5 bases and J gave up 1 base; unmatched junction bases: 4. Germline V gene lookup returns CDR1 SQVTM and CDR2 ANQGSEA.

There are a few counts of this clone. The chain combines TRBV4-1 with TRBJ1-2; 8 nucleotides match TRBD1. The CDR3 consists of 14 residues. V was pared by 3 bases and J by 7 bases, with 7 bases of the junction left unmatched. Germline lookup yields CDR1 MGHRA and CDR2 YSYEKL. This CDR3 reads CASSQRQGSGGYTF. The DNA of the CDR3 is TGCGCCAGCAGCCAGCGACAGGGGAGCGGTGGCTACACCTTC.

The V call is TRBV2, the J call TRBJ2-2; D unresolved. Germline assignment: CDR1 SNHLY and CDR2 FYNNEI. V lost 4 bases and J 4 bases, leaving 7 bases between the germline ends. The CDR3 is 13 amino acids. This chain's CDR3 is CASSVISTGELFF. The CDR3 DNA is TGTGCCAGCAGTGTTATATCCACCGGGGAGCTGTTTTTT.

The chain has TRBV12-3 or TRBV12-4 and TRBJ1-6, with D possibly TRBD1 on 5 matching bases. Trimming shortened V by 7 bases and J by 7 bases, and 11 bases separated the two germline ends. The CDR3 length is 13 residues. The CDR3 sequence is CASTLQENSPLHF. The CDR3 region has the DNA TGTGCCAGCACTCTACAGGAAAATTCACCCCTCCACTTT.

V is TRBV7-9 and J is TRBJ1-1; 8 bases align to TRBD1. V shed 3 bases, J shed 1 base, and the junction held 7 bases outside the gene matches. Per the germline V gene, CDR1 is SEHNR and CDR2 is FQNEAQ (reference sequence). The CDR3 is 16 residues long. The DNA of the CDR3 is TGTGCCAGCAGCTTCGACCCAGGACAGGGGAACACTGAAGCTTTCTTT. It encodes CASSFDPGQGNTEAFF. Full variable domain (outside the CDR3, taken from reference TRBV7-9 and TRBJ1-1): DTGVSQNPRHKITKRGQNVTFRCDPISEHNRLYWYRQTLGQGPEFLTYFQNEAQLEKSRLLSDRFSAERPKGSFSTLEIQRTEQGDSAMYLCASSFDPGQGNTEAFFGQGTRLTVV.

The chain recombines TRBV12-1 with TRBJ1-5; TRBD1, the table's D call, was not compared with the DNA. TRBV12-1 is a documented pseudogene. This CDR3 comprises 14 residues. The CDR3 DNA reads as TGTGCCAGCAGCAGGACAGGGGTGAATCAGCCCCAGCATTTT. Its translation: CASSRTGVNQPQHF.

The chain uses TRBV4-1 and TRBJ2-7, with D maybe TRBD1 (5 bases). The germline V gene encodes CDR1 MGHRA and CDR2 YSYEKL. V lost 1 base and J 4 bases, leaving 23 bases between the germline ends. CDR3 length equals 18 residues. Here the CDR3 DNA reads TGCGCCAGCAGCCAAGGGGGATTCGCAGACCTAAGGACATACGAGCAGTACTTC. Translation gives CASSQGGFADLRTYEQYF.

This chain's CDR3 is CASSLKTGREKLFF. In DNA, the CDR3 is TGTGCCAGCAGCCTTAAGACAGGCCGGGAAAAACTGTTTTTT. The chain uses TRBV4-2 and TRBJ1-4; perhaps TRBD1 as D (6 bases). Germline V lookup: CDR1 LGHNA, CDR2 YNFKEQ. There are 14 residues in the CDR3. The V end was cut by 4 bases, the J end by 8 bases, with 14 bases between.

The chain is built from TRBV2 and TRBJ1-1; D ambiguous. The CDR3 contains 14 residues. Germline assignment: CDR1 SNHLY and CDR2 FYNNEI. Trimming took 8 bases from V and 6 from J, leaving 19 bases between them. CDR3 sequence (DNA): TGTGCCAGCGGCAGTCTTTGGGGAGTGGCTGAAGCTTTCTTT. Translating it yields CASGSLWGVAEAFF.

The chain carries TRBV2 and TRBJ1-5; D gene ambiguous. CDR3 length equals 14 residues. The V and J ends lost 3 bases and 1 base respectively, with 7 bases between them. Germline V lookup: CDR1 SNHLY, CDR2 FYNNEI. The CDR3 bases are TGTGCCAGCAGTGATGGAGGGAGCAATCAGCCCCAGCATTTT. This translates into CASSDGGSNQPQHF. Complete variable domain (other parts from reference TRBV2 and TRBJ1-5): EPEVTQTPSHQVTQMGQEVILRCVPISNHLYFYWYRQILGQKVEFLVSFYNNEISEKSEIFDDQFSVERPDGSNFTLKIRSTKLEDSAMYFCASSDGGSNQPQHFGDGTRLSIL.

Only one count was recorded for this clone. This rearrangement joins TRBV5-1 to TRBJ1-6; a possible D gene is TRBD1 (5 bases). V lost 7 bases and J 0 bases, leaving 20 bases between the germline ends. The CDR3 length is 18 residues. Per germline, CDR1 SGHRS and CDR2 YFSETQ. This chain's CDR3 is CASPGVAADSSYNSPLHF. The DNA for the CDR3 is TGCGCCAGCCCGGGAGTGGCGGCAGACAGCTCCTATAATTCACCCCTCCACTTT.

CDR3 DNA: TGTGCCAGCAGCTCAGGGGATAGCAATCAGCCCCAGCATTTT. Its protein product is CASSSGDSNQPQHF. V usage is TRBV5-6 and J usage is TRBJ1-5; maybe TRBD1 (6 bases). The CDR3 has 14 residues. Trimming left V 3 bases short and J 0 bases short, with 7 bases between. The V gene's germline CDR1 is SGHDT and CDR2 YYEEEE. Variable domain in full (rest from reference TRBV5-6 and TRBJ1-5): DAGVTQSPTHLIKTRGQQVTLRCSPKSGHDTVSWYQQALGQGPQFIFQYYEEEERQRGNFPDRFSGHQFPNYSSELNVNALLLGDSALYLCASSSGDSNQPQHFGDGTRLSIL.